This record looks at one TCR beta chain sequence and its context. Its antigen remains unknown. Time point reported: week 35, safety follow-up. The vaccine gave 300 ug of a 20-mer mutant IDH1 peptide subcutaneously per dose. The study enrolled donors with new WHO grade 3 or 4 IDH1-mutant, ATRX-lost astrocytomas. TCRdb's table, derived via immunoSEQ multiplex PCR, lists solely in-frame clones and lacks some. The sample has tens of thousands of clones, about 82% seen once. This entry is derived from a study of a mutant IDH1 vaccine in newly diagnosed glioma. At the level of the study: There were 62.5% males and around 38% females among treated patients, whose mean age was about 41 years. Previous care, which was radiotherapy, temozolomide, or both, most often involved both. In the visit schedule, V12 fell in week 35, while V13 fell in week 47.

The V end lost 4 bases, the J end lost 6 bases, and 13 bases lay between the germline ends. CDR1 SGHTS and CDR2 YDEGEE come from the germline V gene. The CDR3 is made up of 13 amino acids. This receptor was taken from a middle-aged man with glioma. The chain employs TRBV5-8 and TRBJ1-1; a weak D match, TRBD1 (5 bases). The sample in question was PBMCs, obtained from a glioma patient whose treatment included an IDH1 peptide vaccine. The CDR3 nucleotides are TGTGCCAGCAGCGGGGGTAGTTGGGCTGAAGCTTTCTTT. Its translation is CASSGGSWAEAFF.